Listed here is a single T cell receptor (beta chain). This entry is derived from a study of patients and donors after allogeneic stem cell transplantation. Via MiXCR, TCRdb re-called the RT-PCR reads, giving one row per CDR3 protein. This sample has approximately 140,000 distinct CDR3 sequences; roughly two fifths occur once, and the top ten carry about 50%. This sequence originates from a human donor who was either an allogeneic HSCT recipient or a stem cell or donor lymphocyte infusion donor (not recorded which). It is not recorded whose cells these are; they may come from a transplant donor. Sequences were obtained from blood, either unsorted or a sorted T cell fraction (not recorded which).

The CDR3, as DNA: TGCGCCAGCAGCCCCGGGACTAGCGGGGGAAATGAGCAGTTCTTC. This gives the protein CASSPGTSGGNEQFF. The V gene is TRBV5-1, the J gene TRBJ2-1; 14 positions agree with TRBD2. V was clipped by 4 bases and J by 7 bases; unmatched bases: 4. This CDR3 is 15 amino acids long. Germline CDR1 SGHRS, CDR2 YFSETQ.